This TCR beta chain was captured by sequencing in a study of blood T cell repertoires in COVID-19. Study-wide background: COVID-19 samples from acute and convalescent phases originated in the United States, Italy and Spain.

V was clipped by 9 bases and J by 1 base; unmatched bases: 3. The CDR3 sequence is 15 residues long. Germline CDR1 reads WNHNN; CDR2 reads SYGVQD (reference sequence). Authors' data handling: Reference gene primer amplification in the assay estimated nucleated cell counts. TCRdb's table, derived via immunoSEQ multiplex PCR, lists solely in-frame clones and lacks some. V, J and clone size were drawn from that table, and D and trimming were deduced from the DNA. Among around 200,000 clones listed, 88% were seen once. This chain links TRBV10-1 with TRBJ2-2; 12 bases are a match to TRBD2. The sequencing sample was made of peripheral blood. The TCR sequence derives from a man between 18 and 35 years old with active or convalescent COVID-19. CDR3 DNA: TGCGCCAGAACTAGCGGGAGGCGGAACACCGGGGAGCTGTTTTTT. Its protein is CARTSGRRNTGELFF.